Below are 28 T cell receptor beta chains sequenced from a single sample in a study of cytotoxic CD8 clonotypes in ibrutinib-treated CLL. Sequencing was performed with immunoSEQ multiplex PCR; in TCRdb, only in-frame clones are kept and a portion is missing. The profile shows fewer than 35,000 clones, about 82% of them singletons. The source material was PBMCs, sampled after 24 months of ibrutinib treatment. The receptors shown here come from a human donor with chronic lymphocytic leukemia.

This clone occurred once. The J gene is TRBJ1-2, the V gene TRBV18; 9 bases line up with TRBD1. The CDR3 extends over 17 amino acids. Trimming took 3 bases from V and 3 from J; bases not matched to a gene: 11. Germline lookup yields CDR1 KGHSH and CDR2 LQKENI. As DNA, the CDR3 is TGTGCCAGCTCACCCTCGGAGGGGACAGGGCCATACTATGGCTACACCTTC. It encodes CASSPSEGTGPYYGYTF. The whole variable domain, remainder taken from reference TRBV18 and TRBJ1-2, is NAGVMQNPRHLVRRRGQEARLRCSPMKGHSHVYWYRQLPEEGLKFMVYLQKENIIDESGMPKERFSAEFPKEGPSILRIQQVVRGDSAAYFCASSPSEGTGPYYGYTFGSGTRLTVV.

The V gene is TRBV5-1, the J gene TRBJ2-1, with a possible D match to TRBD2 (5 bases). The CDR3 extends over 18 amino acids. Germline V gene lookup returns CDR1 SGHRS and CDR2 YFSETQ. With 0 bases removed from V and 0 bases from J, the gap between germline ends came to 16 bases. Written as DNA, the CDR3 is TGCGCCAGCAGCTTGGTCGGGGTGCTACTGGGCTCCTACAATGAGCAGTTCTTC. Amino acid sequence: CASSLVGVLLGSYNEQFF.

CDR3 loop: CAMGTGVLGEEQFF. The CDR3 nucleotides read TGTGCCATGGGGACGGGTGTACTTGGTGAGGAGCAGTTCTTC. V gene TRBV10-3 combines with J gene TRBJ2-1, with D possibly being TRBD1 or TRBD2 (5 bases each). V lost 9 bases, J lost 10 bases, and 22 bases lay in between. Germline V lookup: CDR1 ENHRY, CDR2 SYGVKD. The CDR3 extends over 14 amino acids.

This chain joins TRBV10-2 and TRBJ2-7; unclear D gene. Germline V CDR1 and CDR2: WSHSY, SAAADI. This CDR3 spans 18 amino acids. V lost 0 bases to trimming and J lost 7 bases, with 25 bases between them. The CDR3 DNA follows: TGCGCCAGCAGTGAGTCTTTAGATTCCATAGAGGACCATGGGGAGCAGTACTTC. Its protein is CASSESLDSIEDHGEQYF.

CDR3 bases: TGTGCCAGCAGTTTTGGCCTCCGGGTTCTCCGACCCTCTGGAAACACCATATATTTT. Translation gives CASSFGLRVLRPSGNTIYF. The rearrangement links TRBV28 to TRBJ1-3; D is unclear. Trimming left V 3 bases short and J 0 bases short, with 21 bases between. CDR3 size: 19 residues. Germline V lookup: CDR1 MDHEN, CDR2 SYDVKM.

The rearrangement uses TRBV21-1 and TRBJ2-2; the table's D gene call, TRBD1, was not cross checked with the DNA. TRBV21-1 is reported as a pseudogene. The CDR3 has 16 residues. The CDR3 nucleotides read TGTGCCAGCAGCAATCATCCCAGGGGGCGGACCGGGGAGCTGTTTTTT. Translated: CASSNHPRGRTGELFF.

As DNA, the CDR3 is TGTGCCAGCAGCCTTCGAGGACAGGGGGCTTTCTTT. Translating gives CASSLRGQGAFF. This chain joins TRBV7-9 and TRBJ1-1, with TRBD1 matching 9 bases. V gave up 5 bases and J gave up 11 bases; unmatched junction bases: 6. The germline CDR1 and CDR2 sequences are SEHNR and FQNEAQ (reference sequence). The CDR3 loop spans 12 amino acids.

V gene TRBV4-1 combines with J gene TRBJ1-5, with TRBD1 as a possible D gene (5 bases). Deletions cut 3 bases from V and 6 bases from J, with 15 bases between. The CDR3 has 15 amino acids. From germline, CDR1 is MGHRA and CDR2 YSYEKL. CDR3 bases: TGCGCCAGCAGCCAGGAACCGGGAAGGGGTCAGCCCCAGCATTTT. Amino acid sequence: CASSQEPGRGQPQHF.

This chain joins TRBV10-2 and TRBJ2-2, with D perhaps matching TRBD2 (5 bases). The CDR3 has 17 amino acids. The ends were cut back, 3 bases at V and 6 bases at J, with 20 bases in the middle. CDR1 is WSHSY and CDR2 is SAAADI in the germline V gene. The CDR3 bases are TGCGCCAGCAGTGATTGGCGGCGGACTTATGACGCCGGGGAGCTGTTTTTT. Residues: CASSDWRRTYDAGELFF.

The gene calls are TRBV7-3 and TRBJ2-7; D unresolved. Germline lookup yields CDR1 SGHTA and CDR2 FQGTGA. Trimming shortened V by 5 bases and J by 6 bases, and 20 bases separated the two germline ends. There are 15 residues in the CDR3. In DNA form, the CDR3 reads TGTGCCAGCAGCCCGGACCGTGGATTGTTCTCCGAGCAGTACTTC. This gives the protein CASSPDRGLFSEQYF. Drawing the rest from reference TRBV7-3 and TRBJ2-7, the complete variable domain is GAGVSQTPSNKVTEKGKYVELRCDPISGHTALYWYRQSLGQGPEFLIYFQGTGAADDSGLPNDRFFAVRPEGSVSTLKIQRTERGDSAVYLCASSPDRGLFSEQYFGPGTRLTVT.

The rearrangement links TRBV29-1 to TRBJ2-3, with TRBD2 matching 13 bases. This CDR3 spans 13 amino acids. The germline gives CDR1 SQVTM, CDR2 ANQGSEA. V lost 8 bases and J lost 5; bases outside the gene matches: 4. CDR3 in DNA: TGCAGCACTAGCGGGGGGGCCGAAGATACGCAGTATTTT. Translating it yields CSTSGGAEDTQYF.

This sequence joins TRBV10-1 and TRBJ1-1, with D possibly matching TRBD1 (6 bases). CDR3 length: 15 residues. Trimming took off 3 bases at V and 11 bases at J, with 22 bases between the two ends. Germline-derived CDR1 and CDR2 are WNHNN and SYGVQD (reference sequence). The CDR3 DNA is TGCGCCAGCAGTGAACAACAGGGAACGCAACGGAGGGCTTTCTTT. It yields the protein CASSEQQGTQRRAFF.

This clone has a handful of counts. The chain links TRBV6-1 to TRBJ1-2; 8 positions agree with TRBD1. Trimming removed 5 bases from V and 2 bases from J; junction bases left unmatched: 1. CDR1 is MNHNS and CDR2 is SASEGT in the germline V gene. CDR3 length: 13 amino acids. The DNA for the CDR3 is TGTGCCAGCAGTAGACAGGGGAACTATGGCTACACCTTC. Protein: CASSRQGNYGYTF.

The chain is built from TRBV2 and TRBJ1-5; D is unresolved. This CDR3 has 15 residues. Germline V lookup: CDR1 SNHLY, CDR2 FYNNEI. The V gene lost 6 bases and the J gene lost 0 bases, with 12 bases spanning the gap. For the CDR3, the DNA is TGTGCCAGCAGGGCAGAAAGATATAGCAATCAGCCCCAGCATTTT. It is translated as CASRAERYSNQPQHF.

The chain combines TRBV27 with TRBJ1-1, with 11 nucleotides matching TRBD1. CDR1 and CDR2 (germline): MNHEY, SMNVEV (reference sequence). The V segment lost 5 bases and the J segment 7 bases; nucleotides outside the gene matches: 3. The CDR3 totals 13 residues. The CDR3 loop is CASSPGTGGEAFF. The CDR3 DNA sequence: TGTGCCAGCAGTCCGGGGACAGGGGGTGAAGCTTTCTTT.

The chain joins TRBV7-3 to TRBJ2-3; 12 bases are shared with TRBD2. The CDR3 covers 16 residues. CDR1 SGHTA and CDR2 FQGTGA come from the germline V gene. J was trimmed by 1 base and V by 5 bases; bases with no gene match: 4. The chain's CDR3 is CASSQLAGGGTDTQYF. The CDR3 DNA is TGTGCCAGCAGCCAACTAGCGGGGGGTGGCACAGATACGCAGTATTTT. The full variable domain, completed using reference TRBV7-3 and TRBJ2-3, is GAGVSQTPSNKVTEKGKYVELRCDPISGHTALYWYRQSLGQGPEFLIYFQGTGAADDSGLPNDRFFAVRPEGSVSTLKIQRTERGDSAVYLCASSQLAGGGTDTQYFGPGTRLTVL.

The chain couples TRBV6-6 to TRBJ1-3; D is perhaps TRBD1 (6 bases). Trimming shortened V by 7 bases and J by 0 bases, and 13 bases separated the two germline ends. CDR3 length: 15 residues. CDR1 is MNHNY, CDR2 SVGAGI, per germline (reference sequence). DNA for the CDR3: TGTGCCAGCAATAACAGGGACTCCTCTGGAAACACCATATATTTT. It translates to CASNNRDSSGNTIYF.

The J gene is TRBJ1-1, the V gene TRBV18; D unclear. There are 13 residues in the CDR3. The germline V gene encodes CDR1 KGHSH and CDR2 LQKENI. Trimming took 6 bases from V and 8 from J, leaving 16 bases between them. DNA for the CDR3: TGTGCCAGCTCCCTTACACTAGAGGCGGAAGCTTTCTTT. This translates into CASSLTLEAEAFF.

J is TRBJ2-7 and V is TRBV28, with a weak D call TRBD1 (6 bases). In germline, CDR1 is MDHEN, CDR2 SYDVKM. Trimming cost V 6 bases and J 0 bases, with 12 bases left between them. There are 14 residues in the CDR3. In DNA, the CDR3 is TGTGCCAGCAGCGGACAGCCTCACTCCTACGAGCAGTACTTC. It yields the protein CASSGQPHSYEQYF.

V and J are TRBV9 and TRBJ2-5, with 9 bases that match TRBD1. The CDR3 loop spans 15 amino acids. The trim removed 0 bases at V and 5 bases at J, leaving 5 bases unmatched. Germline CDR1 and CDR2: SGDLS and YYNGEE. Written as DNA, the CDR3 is TGTGCCAGCAGCGTAGGGACAGGGGATACCGAGACCCAGTACTTC. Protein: CASSVGTGDTETQYF.

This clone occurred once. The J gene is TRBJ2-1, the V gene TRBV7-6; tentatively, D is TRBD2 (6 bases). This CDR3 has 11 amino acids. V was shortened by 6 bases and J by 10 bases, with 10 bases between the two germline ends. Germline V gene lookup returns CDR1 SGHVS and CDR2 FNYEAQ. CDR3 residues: CASRSSEEQFF. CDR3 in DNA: TGTGCCAGCAGGTCTAGCGAAGAGCAGTTCTTC.

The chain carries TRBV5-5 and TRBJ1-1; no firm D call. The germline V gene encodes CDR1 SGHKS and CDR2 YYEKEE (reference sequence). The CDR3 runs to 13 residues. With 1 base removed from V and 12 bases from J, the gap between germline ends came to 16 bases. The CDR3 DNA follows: TGTGCCAGCAGCTTGTGGGCGGAACCCGCATCTTTCTTT. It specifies CASSLWAEPASFF.

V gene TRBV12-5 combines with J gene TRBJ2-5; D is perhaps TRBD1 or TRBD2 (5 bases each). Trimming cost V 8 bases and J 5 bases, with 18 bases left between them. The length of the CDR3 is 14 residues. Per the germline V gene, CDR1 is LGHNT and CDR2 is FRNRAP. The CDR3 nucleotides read TGTGCTAGTCCCTTGGCCGGGACGTGGGAGACCCAGTACTTC. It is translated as CASPLAGTWETQYF.

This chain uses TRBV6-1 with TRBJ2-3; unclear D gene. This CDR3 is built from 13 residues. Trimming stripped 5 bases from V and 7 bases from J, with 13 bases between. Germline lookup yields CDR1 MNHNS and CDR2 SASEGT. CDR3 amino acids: CASSPRVAHTQYF. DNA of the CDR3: TGTGCCAGCAGTCCTAGAGTTGCTCATACGCAGTATTTT.

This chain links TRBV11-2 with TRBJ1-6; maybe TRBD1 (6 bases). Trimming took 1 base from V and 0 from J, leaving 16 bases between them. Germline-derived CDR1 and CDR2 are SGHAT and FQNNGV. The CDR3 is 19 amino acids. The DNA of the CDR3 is TGTGCCAGCAGCTTAGGGGCAGGGGCTTCCTACTCCTATAATTCACCCCTCCACTTT. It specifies CASSLGAGASYSYNSPLHF.

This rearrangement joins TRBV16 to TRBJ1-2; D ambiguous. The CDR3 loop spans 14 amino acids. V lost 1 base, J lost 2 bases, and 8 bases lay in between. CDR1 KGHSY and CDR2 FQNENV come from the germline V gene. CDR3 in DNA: TGTGCCAGCAGCCAATTGGCGCCAAACTATGGCTACACCTTC. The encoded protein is CASSQLAPNYGYTF.

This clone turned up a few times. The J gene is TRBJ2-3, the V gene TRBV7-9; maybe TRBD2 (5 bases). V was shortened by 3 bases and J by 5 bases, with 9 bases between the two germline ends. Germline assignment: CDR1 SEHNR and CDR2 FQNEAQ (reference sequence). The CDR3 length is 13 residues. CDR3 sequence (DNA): TGTGCCAGCAGCTTTACGGAGGAAGATACGCAGTATTTT. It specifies CASSFTEEDTQYF.

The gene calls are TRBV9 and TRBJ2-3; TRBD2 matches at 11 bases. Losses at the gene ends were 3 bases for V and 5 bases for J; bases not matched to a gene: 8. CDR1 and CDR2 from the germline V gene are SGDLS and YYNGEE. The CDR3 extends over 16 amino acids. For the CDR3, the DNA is TGTGCCAGCAGCGGTAGCGGGGGGGCCCGTGGAGATACGCAGTATTTT. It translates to CASSGSGGARGDTQYF.